These 26 T cell receptor beta chains were all obtained from the same sample, sequenced in a study of CD8+ T cells in alopecia areata. The treatment: oral pan-JAK inhibitor, 5-10 mg twice daily. Following RNA extraction, reverse transcription yielded cDNA that acted as the sequencing template. Data came from immunoSEQ multiplex PCR; TCRdb stores just in-frame clones and leaves some out. Of 150,000 to 200,000 clones listed, around three fifths are singletons. The sequences come from CD4+ T cells sorted from blood, collected at week 24, from a patient treated with tofacitinib. The receptors stem from a human donor with alopecia areata.

This sequence joins TRBV9 and TRBJ1-2; TRBD1 agrees at 7 bases. The germline gives CDR1 SGDLS, CDR2 YYNGEE. This CDR3 spans 15 amino acids. J lost 3 bases, V lost 2 bases, and 7 bases had no gene match. CDR3 protein: CASSVTGSRYYGYTF. CDR3 DNA: TGTGCCAGCAGCGTGACAGGGTCAAGGTACTATGGCTACACCTTC. The entire variable domain, with the rest obtained from reference TRBV9 and TRBJ1-2, is as follows: DSGVTQTPKHLITATGQRVTLRCSPRSGDLSVYWYQQSLDQGLQFLIQYYNGEERAKGNILERFSAQQFPDLHSELNLSSLELGDSALYFCASSVTGSRYYGYTFGSGTRLTVV.

This clone appeared once. The junction departs from the called germline gene at one end, perhaps through a read error. The J gene is TRBJ2-1, the V gene TRBV29-1; D is perhaps TRBD2 (5 bases). Germline V gene lookup returns CDR1 SQVTM and CDR2 ANQGSEA. The CDR3 length is 12 residues. The CDR3: CSVARDYDEQFF. CDR3 DNA: TGCAGCGTTGCCCGCGACTACGATGAGCAGTTCTTC.

The sample holds a few counts of this clone. The chain uses TRBV5-6 and TRBJ2-5; 9 bases match TRBD2. Germline values: CDR1 SGHDT, CDR2 YYEEEE. There are 13 residues in the CDR3. V shed 6 bases and J 5 bases; nucleotides not matched to a gene: 5. CDR3 DNA: TGTGCCAGCATCTGGGCGGGGGGGGAGACCCAGTACTTC. This translates into CASIWAGGETQYF.

The chain is built from TRBV6-1 and TRBJ2-7; D remains unclear. With 5 bases removed from V and 0 bases from J, the gap between germline ends came to 8 bases. Germline CDR1 reads MNHNS; CDR2 reads SASEGT. There are 13 residues in the CDR3. This CDR3 reads CASSREASYEQYF. In nucleotides, the CDR3 is TGTGCCAGCAGTCGAGAAGCCTCCTACGAGCAGTACTTC.

The chain is built from TRBV6-5 and TRBJ2-7; 11 bases line up with TRBD2. Per germline, CDR1 MNHEY and CDR2 SVGAGI. The CDR3 covers 14 residues. V trimming: 7 bases; J trimming: 2 bases; junction bases outside the gene matches: 4. CDR3 loop: CASKPGLAAYEQYF. The CDR3 bases are TGTGCCAGCAAACCGGGACTAGCGGCCTACGAGCAGTACTTC.

The chain links TRBV20-1 to TRBJ2-1, with TRBD2 as a possible D gene (5 bases). V lost 3 bases and J lost 14, with 14 bases in between. The CDR3 spans 11 residues. Germline V lookup: CDR1 DFQATT, CDR2 SNEGSKA (reference sequence). CDR3 nucleotide sequence: TGCAGTGCTAGGCGCGAGGGTAGGGAGTTCTTC. Amino acids: CSARREGREFF.

This chain joins TRBV7-9 and TRBJ2-6, with D possibly being TRBD1 (5 bases). Per the germline V gene, CDR1 is SEHNR and CDR2 is FQNEAQ (reference sequence). The CDR3 length is 17 residues. Trimming stripped 5 bases from V and 1 base from J, with 15 bases between. CDR3 sequence reads: CASSQQVPGSGANVLTF. CDR3 nucleotides: TGTGCCAGCAGCCAACAGGTCCCAGGGTCTGGGGCCAACGTCCTGACTTTC. The whole variable domain, remainder taken from reference TRBV7-9 and TRBJ2-6, is DTGVSQNPRHKITKRGQNVTFRCDPISEHNRLYWYRQTLGQGPEFLTYFQNEAQLEKSRLLSDRFSAERPKGSFSTLEIQRTEQGDSAMYLCASSQQVPGSGANVLTFGAGSRLTVL.

The rearrangement joins TRBV4-1 to TRBJ1-2; 12 nucleotides align to TRBD1. The ends lost 5 bases at V and 8 bases at J; junction bases unmatched: 6. This CDR3 is built from 14 residues. Germline-derived CDR1 and CDR2 are MGHRA and YSYEKL. The CDR3 nucleotides are TGCGCCAGCAGCTCGGGACAGGGGGCGCGGGGCTACACCTTC. Translation: CASSSGQGARGYTF.

The sample holds many counts of this clone. This sequence joins TRBV29-1 and TRBJ1-1; 7 positions agree with TRBD1. The CDR3 consists of 14 residues. Unmatched junction bases numbered 10, after V lost 6 bases and J lost 3 bases. Germline CDR1 reads SQVTM; CDR2 reads ANQGSEA. The chain's CDR3 is CSVARTGEDTEAFF. The CDR3 nucleotides read TGCAGCGTCGCCCGCACAGGGGAGGACACTGAAGCTTTCTTT.

V is TRBV29-1 and J is TRBJ2-3; 13 bases line up with TRBD2. Germline trimming cut 7 bases from V and 1 base from J; bases unmatched to any gene: 11. CDR3 length: 17 residues. Per germline, CDR1 SQVTM and CDR2 ANQGSEA. The CDR3 reads CSAGGLAGEVGTDTQYF. The CDR3 bases are TGCAGCGCTGGTGGACTAGCGGGGGAGGTAGGCACAGATACGCAGTATTTT.

DNA of the CDR3: TGTGCCAGCAGTTGGGGAGGTTCACCCCTCCACTTT. It codes for CASSWGGSPLHF. The rearrangement uses TRBV6-1 and TRBJ1-6, with unresolved D. With 5 bases removed from V and 9 bases from J, the gap between germline ends came to 8 bases. Germline CDR1 is MNHNS and CDR2 is SASEGT. CDR3 length: 12 residues.

This rearrangement joins TRBV5-1 to TRBJ2-1; tentatively, D is TRBD2 (5 bases). This CDR3 has 16 amino acids. Germline V gene sequence: CDR1 SGHRS, CDR2 YFSETQ. V was shortened by 0 bases and J by 3 bases, with 13 bases between the two germline ends. CDR3 DNA sequence: TGCGCCAGCAGCTTGGGACCGGGGAATGGCTACAATGAGCAGTTCTTC. It yields the protein CASSLGPGNGYNEQFF.

To note about this clone: Different DNA sequences within this sample yield the same CDR3. The chain uses TRBV29-1 and TRBJ2-3; D ambiguous. The V gene's germline CDR1 is SQVTM and CDR2 ANQGSEA. V dropped 3 bases and J dropped 6 bases, with 4 bases sitting between them. The CDR3 loop spans 10 amino acids. CDR3 protein: CSVDGDTQYF. In nucleotides, the CDR3 is TGCAGCGTTGACGGGGATACGCAGTATTTT.

The rearrangement joins TRBV9 to TRBJ1-6; D may be TRBD1 (5 bases). The CDR3 has 17 amino acids. V was trimmed by 3 bases and J by 0 bases, leaving 13 bases between them. Germline V gene lookup returns CDR1 SGDLS and CDR2 YYNGEE. Written as DNA, the CDR3 is TGTGCCAGCAGCGCAAACCTCAGGGACTCCTATAATTCACCCCTCCACTTT. The encoded protein is CASSANLRDSYNSPLHF.

The chain links TRBV2 to TRBJ1-6; TRBD1 matches 9 bases. V trimming: 5 bases; J trimming: 17 bases; junction bases outside the gene matches: 4. Germline CDR1 reads SNHLY; CDR2 reads FYNNEI. The CDR3 runs 11 residues. CDR3 protein: CASSPRDRVHF. CDR3 bases: TGTGCCAGCAGTCCCCGGGACAGGGTCCACTTT.

This sequence joins TRBV7-9 and TRBJ2-3; no clear D. The CDR3 runs to 15 residues. Trimming left V 3 bases short and J 2 bases short, with 12 bases between. The germline gives CDR1 SEHNR, CDR2 FQNEAQ (reference sequence). The CDR3 here is CASSFYRLNTDTQYF. In DNA form, the CDR3 reads TGTGCCAGCAGCTTTTACCGGTTGAACACAGATACGCAGTATTTT.

The V call is TRBV10-3, the J call TRBJ1-1; D call uncertain. Germline V gene lookup returns CDR1 ENHRY and CDR2 SYGVKD. The CDR3 consists of 12 residues. With 5 bases removed from V and 0 bases from J, the gap between germline ends came to 4 bases. The CDR3 loop reads CAISPLNTEAFF. The CDR3 DNA reads as TGTGCCATCAGTCCCTTGAACACTGAAGCTTTCTTT.

The J gene is TRBJ1-1, the V gene TRBV9; no firm D call. The CDR3 spans 13 residues. Germline-derived CDR1 and CDR2 are SGDLS and YYNGEE. Trimming took 0 bases from V and 7 from J, leaving 10 bases between them. In nucleotides, the CDR3 is TGTGCCAGCAGCGTAGCCCCCGGGTATGAAGCTTTCTTT. It codes for CASSVAPGYEAFF.

This clone was recorded a few times. The chain has TRBV19 and TRBJ1-1, with 10 positions matching TRBD1. Germline V lookup: CDR1 LNHDA, CDR2 SQIVND (reference sequence). J lost 5 bases, V lost 7 bases, and 4 bases had no gene match. The CDR3 extends over 13 amino acids. The CDR3 region is CASTDRGRTEAFF. CDR3 DNA: TGTGCCAGTACAGACAGGGGGCGGACTGAAGCTTTCTTT.

The chain couples TRBV28 to TRBJ2-1, with 10 bases identical to TRBD1. Unmatched junction bases numbered 15, after V lost 10 bases and J lost 9 bases. Germline V lookup: CDR1 MDHEN, CDR2 SYDVKM. The CDR3 is 15 residues long. The CDR3 region is CAIARGQTGGGEQFF. In DNA, the CDR3 is TGTGCCATTGCCCGTGGCCAGACAGGGGGCGGTGAGCAGTTCTTC. Supplemented by reference TRBV28 and TRBJ2-1, the full variable domain reads DVKVTQSSRYLVKRTGEKVFLECVQDMDHENMFWYRQDPGLGLRLIYFSYDVKMKEKGDIPEGYSVSREKKERFSLILESASTNQTSMYLCAIARGQTGGGEQFFGPGTRLTVL.

In this sample, this clone turned up a few times. The V and J genes are TRBV30 and TRBJ2-3; TRBD1 is a possible D gene (6 bases). V was trimmed by 7 bases and J by 3 bases, leaving 11 bases between them. The CDR3 has 12 amino acids. The germline CDR1 and CDR2 sequences are GTSNPN and SVGIG (reference sequence). The CDR3 DNA reads TGTGCCTACACCAGGGGAACAGATACGCAGTATTTT. Its translation: CAYTRGTDTQYF.

This clone was seen just once. V is TRBV30 and J is TRBJ1-4; TRBD1 matches at 8 bases. In germline, CDR1 is GTSNPN, CDR2 SVGIG (reference sequence). V was clipped by 5 bases and J by 7 bases; unmatched bases: 9. The CDR3 sequence is 14 residues long. The CDR3 is CAWGSGTGGEKLFF. CDR3 nucleotides: TGTGCCTGGGGCTCCGGGACAGGAGGTGAAAAACTGTTTTTT. The variable domain in full, with the rest retrieved from reference TRBV30 and TRBJ1-4, is SQTIHQWPATLVQPVGSPLSLECTVEGTSNPNLYWYRQAAGRGLQLLFYSVGIGQISSEVPQNLSASRPQDRQFILSSKKLLLSDSGFYLCAWGSGTGGEKLFFGSGTQLSVL.

The V and J genes are TRBV4-1 and TRBJ2-3; D is ambiguous. V dropped 0 bases and J dropped 2 bases, with 9 bases sitting between them. CDR3 size: 15 residues. From germline, CDR1 is MGHRA and CDR2 YSYEKL. The CDR3 nucleotides read TGCGCCAGCAGCCAAGATACTATTATCACAGATACGCAGTATTTT. Amino acid sequence: CASSQDTIITDTQYF.

This clone came up a few times. The chain combines TRBV19 with TRBJ1-1, with 8 bases identical to TRBD1. CDR1 is LNHDA, CDR2 SQIVND, per germline (reference sequence). The CDR3 has 16 amino acids. The V segment lost 10 bases and the J segment 0 bases; nucleotides outside the gene matches: 13. The CDR3 loop reads CATQGQASSMNTEAFF. The DNA for the CDR3 is TGTGCCACCCAGGGACAGGCCTCGTCCATGAACACTGAAGCTTTCTTT.

This chain joins TRBV2 and TRBJ2-2; D is uncertain. Trimming took off 6 bases at V and 4 bases at J, with 12 bases between the two ends. Germline loops: CDR1 SNHLY, CDR2 FYNNEI. CDR3 length: 14 amino acids. For the CDR3, the DNA is TGTGCCAGCAGCCAGACACCTACCACCGGGGAGCTGTTTTTT. This sequence encodes CASSQTPTTGELFF. The entire variable domain, with the rest obtained from reference TRBV2 and TRBJ2-2, is as follows: EPEVTQTPSHQVTQMGQEVILRCVPISNHLYFYWYRQILGQKVEFLVSFYNNEISEKSEIFDDQFSVERPDGSNFTLKIRSTKLEDSAMYFCASSQTPTTGELFFGEGSRLTVL.

The chain has TRBV5-1 and TRBJ2-3, with D possibly being TRBD1 (5 bases). Trimming cost V 4 bases and J 0 bases, with 9 bases left between them. CDR3 length: 14 residues. Germline V gene data show CDR1 as SGHRS and CDR2 as YFSETQ. The CDR3 spells CASSLRQSTDTQYF. For the CDR3, the DNA is TGCGCCAGCAGCCTACGACAGAGCACAGATACGCAGTATTTT.